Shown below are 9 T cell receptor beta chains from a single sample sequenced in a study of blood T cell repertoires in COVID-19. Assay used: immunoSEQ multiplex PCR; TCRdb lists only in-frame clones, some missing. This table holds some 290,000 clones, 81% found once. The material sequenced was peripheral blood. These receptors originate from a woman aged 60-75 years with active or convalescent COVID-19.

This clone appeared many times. The CDR3 sequence is CASSLFHLNTEAFF. The CDR3 coding sequence is TGTGCCAGCAGCTTGTTTCATCTGAACACTGAAGCTTTCTTT. This chain links TRBV5-6 with TRBJ1-1; D is unclear. CDR1 and CDR2 from the germline V gene are SGHDT and YYEEEE. This CDR3 spans 14 amino acids. V lost 1 base and J lost 0, with 7 bases in between.

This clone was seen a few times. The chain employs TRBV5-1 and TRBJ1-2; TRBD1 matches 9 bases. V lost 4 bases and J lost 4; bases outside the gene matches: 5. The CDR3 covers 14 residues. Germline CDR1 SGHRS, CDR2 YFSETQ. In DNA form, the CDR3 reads TGCGCCAGCAGCGAGGGACAGGGCCTCTATGGCTACACCTTC. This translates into CASSEGQGLYGYTF.

Here the CDR3 reads CSVADRLGSPLHF. The CDR3 nucleotides read TGCAGCGTCGCGGACAGGCTTGGGTCACCCCTCCACTTT. The chain uses TRBV29-1 and TRBJ1-6; 7 bases agree with TRBD1. The germline V gene has CDR1 SQVTM and CDR2 ANQGSEA. The CDR3 is 13 residues long. J lost 10 bases, V lost 6 bases, and 9 bases had no gene match.

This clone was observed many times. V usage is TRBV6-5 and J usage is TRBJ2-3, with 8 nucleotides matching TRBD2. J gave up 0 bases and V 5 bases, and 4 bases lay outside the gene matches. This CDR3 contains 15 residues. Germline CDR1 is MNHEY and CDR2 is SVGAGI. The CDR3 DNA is TGTGCCAGCAGTCACCGGGGGGGGAGCACAGATACGCAGTATTTT. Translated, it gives CASSHRGGSTDTQYF.

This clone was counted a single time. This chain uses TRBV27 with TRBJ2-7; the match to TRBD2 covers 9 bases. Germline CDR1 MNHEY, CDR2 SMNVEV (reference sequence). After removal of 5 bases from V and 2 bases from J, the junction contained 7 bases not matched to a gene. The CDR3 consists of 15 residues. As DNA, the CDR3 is TGTGCCAGCAGTGCAACCGGGACTAGCACCTACGAGCAGTACTTC. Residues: CASSATGTSTYEQYF.

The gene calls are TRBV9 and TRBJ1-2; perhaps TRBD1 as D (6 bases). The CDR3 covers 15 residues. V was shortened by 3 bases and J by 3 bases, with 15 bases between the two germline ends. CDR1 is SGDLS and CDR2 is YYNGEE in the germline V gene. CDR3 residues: CASSGEGGPHYGYTF. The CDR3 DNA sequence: TGTGCCAGCAGCGGAGAGGGGGGGCCTCACTATGGCTACACCTTC.

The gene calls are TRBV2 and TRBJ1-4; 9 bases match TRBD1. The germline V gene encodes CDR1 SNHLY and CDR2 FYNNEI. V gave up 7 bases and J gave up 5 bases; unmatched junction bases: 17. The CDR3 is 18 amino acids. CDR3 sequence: CASTPPETGGTYNEKLFF. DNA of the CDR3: TGTGCCAGCACCCCCCCTGAGACAGGGGGTACTTACAATGAAAAACTGTTTTTT.

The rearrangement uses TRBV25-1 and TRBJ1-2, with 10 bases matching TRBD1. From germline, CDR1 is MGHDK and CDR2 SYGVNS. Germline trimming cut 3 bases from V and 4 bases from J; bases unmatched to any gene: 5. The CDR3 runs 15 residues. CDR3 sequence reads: CASSDTRQGAYGYTF. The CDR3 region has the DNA TGTGCCAGCAGTGACACTCGACAGGGGGCCTATGGCTACACCTTC.

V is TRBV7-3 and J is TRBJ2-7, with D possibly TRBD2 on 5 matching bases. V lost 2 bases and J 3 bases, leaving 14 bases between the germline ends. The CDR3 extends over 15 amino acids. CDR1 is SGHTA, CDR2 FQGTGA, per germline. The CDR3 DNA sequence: TGTGCCAGCAGCTTACTTGGAGTAGGAGGCTACGAGCAGTACTTC. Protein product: CASSLLGVGGYEQYF.